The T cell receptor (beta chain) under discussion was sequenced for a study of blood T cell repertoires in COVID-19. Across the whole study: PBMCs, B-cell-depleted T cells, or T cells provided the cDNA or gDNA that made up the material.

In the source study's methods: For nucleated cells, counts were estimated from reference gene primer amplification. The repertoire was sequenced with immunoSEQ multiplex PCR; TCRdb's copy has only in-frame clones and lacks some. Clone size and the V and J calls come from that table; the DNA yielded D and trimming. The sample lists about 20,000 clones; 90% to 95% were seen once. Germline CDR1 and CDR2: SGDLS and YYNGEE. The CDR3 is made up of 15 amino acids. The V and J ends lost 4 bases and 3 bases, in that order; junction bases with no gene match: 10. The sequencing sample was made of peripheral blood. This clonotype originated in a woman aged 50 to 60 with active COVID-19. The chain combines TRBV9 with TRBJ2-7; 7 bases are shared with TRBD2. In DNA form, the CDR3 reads TGTGCCAGCAGCCCGGGAGGTTCCAAAAGCTACGAGCAGTACTTC. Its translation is CASSPGGSKSYEQYF.